This T cell receptor (beta chain) is from a study of cytomegalovirus exposure and HLA in healthy donors. Using immunoSEQ multiplex PCR, the repertoire was profiled, and TCRdb retains in-frame clones only, with some absent. Of approximately 170,000 clones listed, approximately 88% were seen once; the top ten hold roughly a tenth. This clone was observed once. Its antigen remains unknown. The study's findings and limits: A few chains tied to CMV proved CMV antigen-specific in vitro.

The germline CDR1 and CDR2 sequences are SGDLS and YYNGEE. V was pared by 0 bases and J by 1 base, with 8 bases between. CDR3 length: 15 amino acids. The sequencing sample was made of PBMCs. The receptor was isolated from a man aged 25 to 40 in good health and CMV-seropositive. This sequence joins TRBV9 and TRBJ2-1, with D unclear. Written as DNA, the CDR3 is TGTGCCAGCAGCGTAGCGGGTGCTTCCTACAATGAGCAGTTCTTC. This gives the protein CASSVAGASYNEQFF.